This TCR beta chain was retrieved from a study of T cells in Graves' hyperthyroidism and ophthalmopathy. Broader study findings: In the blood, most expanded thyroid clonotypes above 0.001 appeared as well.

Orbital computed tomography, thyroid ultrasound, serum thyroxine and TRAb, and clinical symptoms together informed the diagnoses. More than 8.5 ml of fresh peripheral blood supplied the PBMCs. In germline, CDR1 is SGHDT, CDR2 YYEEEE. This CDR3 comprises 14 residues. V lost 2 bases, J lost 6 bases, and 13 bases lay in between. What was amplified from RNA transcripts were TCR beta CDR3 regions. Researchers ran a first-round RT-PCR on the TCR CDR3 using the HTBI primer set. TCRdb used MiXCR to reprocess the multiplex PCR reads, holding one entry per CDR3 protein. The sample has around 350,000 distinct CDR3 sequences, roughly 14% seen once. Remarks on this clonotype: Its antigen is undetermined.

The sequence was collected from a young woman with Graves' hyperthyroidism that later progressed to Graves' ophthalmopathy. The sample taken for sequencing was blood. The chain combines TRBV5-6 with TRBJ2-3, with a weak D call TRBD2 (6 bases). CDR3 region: CASSFSGSSDTQYF. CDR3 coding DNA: TGTGCCAGCAGCTTTTCCGGGAGCTCCGATACGCAGTATTTT.